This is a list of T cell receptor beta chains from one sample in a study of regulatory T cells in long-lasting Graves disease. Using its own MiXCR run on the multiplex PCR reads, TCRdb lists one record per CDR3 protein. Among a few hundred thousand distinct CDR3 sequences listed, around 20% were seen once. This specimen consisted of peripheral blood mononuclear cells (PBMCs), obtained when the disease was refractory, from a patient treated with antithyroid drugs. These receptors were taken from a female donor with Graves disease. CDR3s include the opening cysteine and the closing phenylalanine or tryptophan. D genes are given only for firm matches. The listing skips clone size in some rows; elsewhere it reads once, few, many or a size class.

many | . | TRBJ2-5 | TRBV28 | CASSGGPGNQETQYF | TGTGCCAGCAGTGGGGGACCGGGAAACCAAGAGACCCAGTACTTC
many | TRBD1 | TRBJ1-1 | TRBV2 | CAGGQVLTEAFF | TGTGCCGGGGGACAGGTCCTCACTGAAGCTTTCTTT
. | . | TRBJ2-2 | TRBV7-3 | CASSSDIAVGIAGELFF | TGTGCCAGCAGCTCCGACATCGCTGTGGGTATCGCCGGGGAGCTGTTTTTT
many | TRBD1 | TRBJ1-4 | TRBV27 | CASSLFPRDRGPVNEKLFF | TGTGCCAGCAGTTTATTCCCCCGAGACAGGGGGCCGGTCAATGAAAAACTGTTTTTT
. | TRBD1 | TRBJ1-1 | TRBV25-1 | CASSIGTGGEAFF | TGTGCCAGCAGCATCGGGACAGGGGGGGAAGCTTTCTTT
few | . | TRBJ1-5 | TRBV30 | CAWSALLGNQPQHF | TGTGCCTGGAGTGCACTTTTAGGGAATCAGCCCCAGCATTTT
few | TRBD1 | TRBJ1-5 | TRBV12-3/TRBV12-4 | CASSFGDRGNQPQHF | TGTGCCAGCAGTTTCGGGGACAGGGGGAATCAGCCCCAGCATTTT
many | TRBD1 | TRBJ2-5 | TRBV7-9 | CASSARTGQETQYF | TGTGCCAGCAGCGCCCGGACAGGGCAAGAGACCCAGTACTTC
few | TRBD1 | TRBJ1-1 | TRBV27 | CASSLSTGTDEAFF | TGTGCCAGCAGTTTATCGACGGGGACAGATGAAGCTTTCTTT
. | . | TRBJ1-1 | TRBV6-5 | CASSYDGQANTEAFF | TGTGCCAGCAGTTACGACGGACAAGCGAACACTGAAGCTTTCTTT
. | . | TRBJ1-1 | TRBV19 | CASSIDPQMNTEAFF | TGTGCCAGTAGTATAGATCCCCAAATGAACACTGAAGCTTTCTTT
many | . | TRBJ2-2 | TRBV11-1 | CASSLGYSVPGELFF | TGTGCCAGCAGCTTGGGATACAGCGTCCCCGGGGAGCTGTTTTTT
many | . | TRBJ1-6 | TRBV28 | CASSLSGGQAPLHF | TGTGCCAGCAGTTTATCCGGAGGCCAAGCACCCCTCCACTTT
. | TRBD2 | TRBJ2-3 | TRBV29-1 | CSVESRRGGVDTQYF | TGCAGCGTTGAATCTCGTCGGGGGGGAGTAGATACGCAGTATTTT
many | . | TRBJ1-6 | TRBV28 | CAKLGTPYNSPLHF | TGTGCCAAGCTCGGGACACCATATAATTCACCCCTCCACTTT
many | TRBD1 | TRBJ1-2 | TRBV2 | CASSQDQGGHYGYTF | TGCGCCAGCAGCCAAGATCAAGGGGGCCACTATGGCTACACCTTC
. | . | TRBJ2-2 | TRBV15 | CATESSATGELFF | TGTGCCACCGAGTCTAGCGCCACCGGGGAGCTGTTTTTT
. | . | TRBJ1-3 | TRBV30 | CAWGDRNSGNTIYF | TGTGCCTGGGGTGACAGAAACTCTGGAAACACCATATATTTT